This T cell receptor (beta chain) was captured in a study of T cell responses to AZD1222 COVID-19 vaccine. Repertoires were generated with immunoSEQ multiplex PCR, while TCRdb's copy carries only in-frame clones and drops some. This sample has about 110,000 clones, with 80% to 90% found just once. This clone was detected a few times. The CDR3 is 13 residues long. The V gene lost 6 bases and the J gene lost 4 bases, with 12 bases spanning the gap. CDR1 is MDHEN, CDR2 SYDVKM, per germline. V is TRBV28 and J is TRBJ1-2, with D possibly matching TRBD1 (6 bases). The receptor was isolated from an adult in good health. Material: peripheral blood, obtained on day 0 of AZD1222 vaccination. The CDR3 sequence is CASSPGTPYGYTF. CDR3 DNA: TGTGCCAGCAGCCCCGGGACACCCTATGGCTACACCTTC.